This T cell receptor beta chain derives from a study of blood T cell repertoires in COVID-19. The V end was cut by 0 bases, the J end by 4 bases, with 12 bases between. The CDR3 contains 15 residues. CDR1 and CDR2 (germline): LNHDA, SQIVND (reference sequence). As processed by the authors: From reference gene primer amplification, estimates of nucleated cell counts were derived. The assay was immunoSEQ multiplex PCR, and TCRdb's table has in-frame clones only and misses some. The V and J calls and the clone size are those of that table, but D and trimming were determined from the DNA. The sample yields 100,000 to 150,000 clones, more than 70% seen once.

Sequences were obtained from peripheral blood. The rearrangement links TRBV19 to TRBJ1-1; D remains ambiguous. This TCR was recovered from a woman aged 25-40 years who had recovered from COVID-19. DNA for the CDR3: TGTGCCAGTAGTATAGATGCGAGGGCCCCCACTGAAGCTTTCTTT. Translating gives CASSIDARAPTEAFF.